The entry that follows covers one TCR beta chain sequence. The antigen is not known. This entry comes from a study of T cells in localized non-small cell lung cancer. Overall study results and limits: A median of around 60 clones ranked among the top 100 in tumor appeared in adjacent lung. Greater blood T cell density accompanied longer overall survival. Peak T cell clonality was found in uninvolved adjacent lung, exceeding tumor.

Repertoires were generated with immunoSEQ multiplex PCR, while TCRdb's copy carries only in-frame clones and drops some. The sample contains 2,500 or so clones, about 32% of which appear only once. The CDR3 runs 13 residues. This clonotype originated in a man aged 35 to 69 with stage II lung adenocarcinoma. The chain couples TRBV1 to TRBJ2-5; TRBD2 reflects the table's D call only, with no check against the DNA. TRBV1 is a known pseudogene. Sequencing was performed on lung tumor tissue, taken before any cancer treatment. The CDR3 coding sequence is TGCACCAGCAGTTCGGCGCTAGCGGAGACCCAGTACTTC. This sequence encodes CTSSSALAETQYF.